This T cell receptor (beta chain) was retrieved from a study of T cell responses to AZD1222 COVID-19 vaccine. This clone has just a few counts. There are 15 residues in the CDR3. Deletions cut 4 bases from V and 5 bases from J, with 14 bases between. CDR1 is LNHDA, CDR2 SQIVND, per germline (reference sequence). Sequencing was performed with immunoSEQ multiplex PCR; in TCRdb, only in-frame clones are kept and a portion is missing. The sample consists of approximately 70,000 clones, 88% of them appearing once. The TCR comes from an adult who received the MenACWY meningococcal vaccine as a control. Sequenced material: peripheral blood, taken 28 days after the second dose of the MenACWY control vaccine. This chain connects TRBV19 to TRBJ2-2, with D maybe TRBD1 (6 bases). As DNA, the CDR3 is TGTGCCAGTAGTAGACAGGCCTCTATGACCGGGGAGCTGTTTTTT. Amino acids: CASSRQASMTGELFF. The variable domain in full, completed from reference TRBV19 and TRBJ2-2, reads DGGITQSPKYLFRKEGQNVTLSCEQNLNHDAMYWYRQDPGQGLRLIYYSQIVNDFQKGDIAEGYSVSREKKESFPLTVTSAQKNPTAFYLCASSRQASMTGELFFGEGSRLTVL.